These 4 T cell receptor beta chains came from one sample sequenced in a study of T cell clonality in common variable immunodeficiency. The table came from immunoSEQ multiplex PCR; TCRdb's copy has only in-frame clones and leaves some out. The sample yields about 31,000 clones, without any singletons. Sequencing input: peripheral blood mononuclear cells. The receptors were gathered from a person aged 18 to 70 in good health.

This clone has ten or more counts. Sequencing ends 3 residues short of the CDR3 end; the germline J gene provides the rest. This chain uses TRBV5-1 with TRBJ2-2; 7 nucleotides agree with TRBD2. V dropped 0 bases and J dropped 6; count of bases not matched to a gene: 5. In germline, CDR1 is SGHRS, CDR2 YFSETQ. The CDR3 is 15 amino acids. The sequenced CDR3 bases are TGCGCCAGCAGCTTGGAGCAGGGAGGGCCCGGGGAG. Its protein product is CASSLEQGGPGE. The full CDR3 reads CASSLEQGGPGELFF.

This clone was detected ten times or more. The CDR3 goes on 3 residues after the read ends, and that part is filled in from the germline J gene. The chain joins TRBV20-1 to TRBJ1-4; D call uncertain. The CDR3 is made up of 11 amino acids. V was clipped by 1 base and J by 6 bases, with 3 bases between them. Looked up from germline, CDR1 is DFQATT and CDR2 is SNEGSKA (reference sequence). CDR3 region: CSARADEKLFF. Partial CDR3 DNA: TGCAGTGCTAGAGCTGATGAAAAA.

As concerns this clone: A much larger clonotype is one base distant, so this may be a read error. The CDR3 extends 3 residues past the end of the read, so its final part is completed from the germline J gene. The gene calls are TRBV18 and TRBJ2-3; 7 bases are shared with TRBD1. The CDR3 runs to 14 residues. Germline CDR1 and CDR2: KGHSH and LQKENI. This CDR3 reads CASSTTGVQETQYF. The sequenced part of the CDR3 DNA is TGTGCCAGCTCAACCACAGGGGTTCAAGAGACG. Using reference TRBV18 and TRBJ2-3 for the parts outside the CDR3, the full variable domain is NAGVMQNPRHLVRRRGQEARLRCSPMKGHSHVYWYRQLPEEGLKFMVYLQKENIIDESGMPKERFSAEFPKEGPSILRIQQVVRGDSAAYFCASSTTGVQETQYFGPGTRLTVL.

As regards this clone: The CDR3 end lies 3 residues beyond the end of the read and is filled in from the germline J gene. This same CDR3 is encoded by further DNA sequences in the sample. The genes are TRBV18 and TRBJ1-3; 7 nucleotides align to TRBD1. Germline CDR1 and CDR2: KGHSH and LQKENI. CDR3 length: 13 residues. This chain's CDR3 is CASSSGTEETIYF. The sequenced CDR3 bases are TGTGCCAGCTCATCGGGGACAGAGGAGACC.